Included here is one TCR beta chain sequence, with context. The antigen is unknown. From the roughly 120-subject validation cohort, which was separate from the roughly 630-subject first cohort, the donors were drawn. The sample is drawn from a study of cytomegalovirus exposure and HLA in healthy donors. General observations from the study: Altogether, 160 or so TCR beta chains were recorded as cytomegalovirus-associated.

Profiling relied on immunoSEQ multiplex PCR, and the TCRdb table lists in-frame clones only, not all of them. The sample comprises about 54,000 clones, approximately 90% of which are singletons, and approximately 8.1% rests with the top ten. The CDR3 totals 14 residues. Germline-derived CDR1 and CDR2 are WSHSY and SAAADI. V dropped 6 bases and J dropped 13; count of bases not matched to a gene: 11. Sequencing was performed on PBMCs. The chain combines TRBV10-2 with TRBJ2-7, with 14 positions matching TRBD2. This TCR was sampled from a woman between 18 and 29 years old in good health and CMV-seropositive. CDR3 protein: CASSPGLAGAASYF. In nucleotides, the CDR3 is TGCGCCAGCAGCCCGGGACTAGCGGGGGCAGCTTCTTACTTC.